What follows are 13 T cell receptor beta chains derived from one specimen sequenced in a study of T cell responses to AZD1222 COVID-19 vaccine. Repertoires were generated with immunoSEQ multiplex PCR, while TCRdb's copy carries only in-frame clones and drops some. The sample holds 70,000 or so clones, around nine tenths seen once. This sample comprised peripheral blood, obtained on day 0 of AZD1222 vaccination. These receptors originate from an adult in good health.

This rearrangement joins TRBV4-1 to TRBJ1-2, with TRBD1 as a possible D gene (6 bases). The CDR3 contains 15 residues. Trimming took 1 base from V and 5 from J, leaving 14 bases between them. CDR1 is MGHRA, CDR2 YSYEKL, per germline. CDR3 nucleotide sequence: TGCGCCAGCAGCCAAGTAGGTACAGGGCCGTATGGCTACACCTTC. This codes for CASSQVGTGPYGYTF.

This chain links TRBV6-5 with TRBJ2-7; D is uncertain. V was shortened by 3 bases and J by 4 bases, with 10 bases between the two germline ends. The CDR3 spans 13 residues. Germline CDR1 reads MNHEY; CDR2 reads SVGAGI. CDR3 sequence (DNA): TGTGCCAGCAGTTATTCCCCTGATTACGAGCAGTACTTC. This codes for CASSYSPDYEQYF.

The genes are TRBV5-4 and TRBJ1-2; D is unclear. This CDR3 spans 16 amino acids. V gave up 0 bases and J gave up 3 bases, with 15 bases separating them. Germline lookup yields CDR1 SGHNT and CDR2 YYREEE (reference sequence). CDR3 amino acids: CASSLGGPGDDYGYTF. In nucleotides, the CDR3 is TGTGCCAGCAGCTTGGGCGGTCCCGGGGATGACTATGGCTACACCTTC.

V is TRBV6-6 and J is TRBJ1-1, with D perhaps matching TRBD1 (6 bases). Trimming removed 8 bases at V and 5 bases at J, with 12 bases between. Germline CDR1 MNHNY, CDR2 SVGAGI (reference sequence). This CDR3 spans 12 amino acids. CDR3 bases: TGTGCCAGCGGGGAGGGGGGGACTGAAGCTTTCTTT. This codes for CASGEGGTEAFF.

The V gene is TRBV28, the J gene TRBJ2-5; perhaps TRBD2 as D (5 bases). The CDR3 contains 15 residues. Germline assignment: CDR1 MDHEN and CDR2 SYDVKM. The V gene lost 6 bases and the J gene lost 4 bases, with 18 bases spanning the gap. The CDR3 spells CASSQSGLPRETQYF. As DNA, the CDR3 is TGTGCCAGCAGCCAATCAGGACTCCCGAGAGAGACCCAGTACTTC.

The chain joins TRBV19 to TRBJ2-1; 8 nucleotides line up with TRBD2. The germline gives CDR1 LNHDA, CDR2 SQIVND (reference sequence). Losses at the gene ends were 1 base for V and 4 bases for J; bases not matched to a gene: 3. The CDR3 contains 15 residues. CDR3 loop: CASSIGTSSYNEQFF. CDR3 bases: TGTGCCAGTAGTATAGGGACTAGCTCATACAATGAGCAGTTCTTC.

The chain combines TRBV9 with TRBJ1-4; 7 bases agree with TRBD1. Germline CDR1 and CDR2: SGDLS and YYNGEE. Trimming cost V 4 bases and J 5 bases; bases outside gene matches: 8. The CDR3 consists of 15 residues. CDR3 coding DNA: TGTGCCAGCAGCCTCGGGGGACAGCAAAATGAAAAACTGTTTTTT. Translated, it gives CASSLGGQQNEKLFF.

The chain uses TRBV27 and TRBJ2-7; D remains ambiguous. V shed 7 bases and J shed 4 bases, with 8 bases lying between them. The CDR3 totals 11 residues. The germline CDR1 and CDR2 sequences are MNHEY and SMNVEV (reference sequence). The CDR3, as DNA: TGTGCCAGCATGTCGACTTACGAGCAGTACTTC. Its protein product is CASMSTYEQYF.

The chain couples TRBV6-4 to TRBJ2-3; perhaps D is TRBD1 or TRBD2 (5 bases each). Between the trimmed V and J ends, which lost 5 bases and 4 bases, there was a span of 16 bases. Germline CDR1 is MRHNA and CDR2 is SNTAGT. The CDR3 has 15 residues. CDR3: CASSPGTVSADTQYF. Written as DNA, the CDR3 is TGTGCCAGCAGTCCCGGGACCGTGTCCGCAGATACGCAGTATTTT.

In this sample, this clone turned up once. This chain joins TRBV7-9 and TRBJ2-7, with 9 bases fitting TRBD2. The CDR3 runs to 16 residues. Germline V gene lookup returns CDR1 SEHNR and CDR2 FQNEAQ (reference sequence). V was pared by 5 bases and J by 1 base, with 9 bases of the junction left unmatched. This CDR3 reads CASSLAGTSMSYEQYF. The CDR3 bases are TGTGCCAGCAGCCTTGCCGGGACTAGCATGTCCTACGAGCAGTACTTC. The variable domain in full, with the rest retrieved from reference TRBV7-9 and TRBJ2-7, is DTGVSQNPRHKITKRGQNVTFRCDPISEHNRLYWYRQTLGQGPEFLTYFQNEAQLEKSRLLSDRFSAERPKGSFSTLEIQRTEQGDSAMYLCASSLAGTSMSYEQYFGPGTRLTVT.

In its sample, this clone was seen once. The chain joins TRBV2 to TRBJ1-3, with 7 bases identical to TRBD1. The CDR3 sequence is 15 residues long. The trim removed 10 bases at V and 0 bases at J, leaving 9 bases unmatched. CDR1 and CDR2 from the germline V gene are SNHLY and FYNNEI. The CDR3 nucleotides are TGTGCCACCTACGCAGGGGGAGACTCTGGAAACACCATATATTTT. Translating gives CATYAGGDSGNTIYF.

The V call is TRBV7-7, the J call TRBJ2-3, with 13 bases identical to TRBD2. The CDR3 loop spans 17 amino acids. J lost 4 bases, V lost 5 bases, and 9 bases had no gene match. CDR1 is SSHAT, CDR2 FNYEAQ, per germline (reference sequence). The CDR3 region is CASSGRTSGSNPDTQYF. The CDR3 bases are TGTGCCAGCAGCGGCAGGACTAGCGGGAGCAACCCAGATACGCAGTATTTT.

The genes are TRBV10-3 and TRBJ1-1, with 7 bases matching TRBD1. The CDR3 has 15 residues. V was clipped by 3 bases and J by 0 bases; unmatched bases: 4. Germline values: CDR1 ENHRY, CDR2 SYGVKD. The CDR3 region has the DNA TGTGCCATCAGTGACATGGGACAGTTGAACACTGAAGCTTTCTTT. It yields the protein CAISDMGQLNTEAFF.